A selection of T cell receptor beta chains follows, all from one sample in a study of blood T cell repertoires in COVID-19. Produced via immunoSEQ multiplex PCR; TCRdb's table is partial and in-frame only. The table includes under 75,000 clones, 75% to 85% detected once. Material: peripheral blood. These receptor sequences come from a man in his sixties or seventies who had recovered from COVID-19. Both conserved end residues are part of each CDR3. Each record gives: D gene, J gene, clone size, V gene, CDR3 DNA, CDR3 protein. A D gene is named only where the DNA matches it firmly. The listing skips clone size in some rows; elsewhere it reads once, few, many or a size class.

.,TRBJ2-7,.,TRBV7-2,TGTGCCAGCAGCCCAGAGGCCTCAGCCTACGAGCAGTACTTC,CASSPEASAYEQYF
.,TRBJ2-7,.,TRBV6-1,TGTGCCAGCAGTAGTGACTTGAACTCCTACGAGCAGTACTTC,CASSSDLNSYEQYF
TRBD1,TRBJ1-6,few,TRBV7-2,TGTGCCAGCAGCCGTTATACCGAATCGGGACAGGGGTATTCACCCCTCCACTTT,CASSRYTESGQGYSPLHF
.,TRBJ1-3,.,TRBV18,TGTGCCAGCTCACCTCAACCACCAAGGACATCGGGAAACACCATATATTTT,CASSPQPPRTSGNTIYF
TRBD2,TRBJ2-4,.,TRBV28,TGTGCCAGCAGCCCACGGGGGGGGCATAGAAACATTCAGTACTTC,CASSPRGGHRNIQYF
TRBD2,TRBJ2-1,.,TRBV6-2/TRBV6-3,TGTGCCAGCAGTTACTCGATTACTCTGCCTAGCGGGCCCAATGAGCAGTTCTTC,CASSYSITLPSGPNEQFF
.,TRBJ1-1,.,TRBV6-6,TGTGCCAGCAGTCCCCGACAGGCCAACTTCATGAACACTGAAGCTTTCTTT,CASSPRQANFMNTEAFF
TRBD2,TRBJ2-7,.,TRBV5-4,TGTGCCAGCAGCGTAGGGACTAGCGGAACCTACGAGCAGTACTTC,CASSVGTSGTYEQYF
.,TRBJ1-5,.,TRBV6-2/TRBV6-3,TGTGCCAGCAGCTCCTTGGGGGGAAGAGCTTATCAGCCCCAGCATTTT,CASSSLGGRAYQPQHF
.,TRBJ1-5,.,TRBV28,TGTGCCAGCAGTTTAGGGCAGGGAGGGCAGCCCCAGCATTTT,CASSLGQGGQPQHF
TRBD2,TRBJ2-5,.,TRBV7-2,TGTGCCAGCAGCTTAGTCCCTAGCGGGGGGCTAGGACAAGAGACCCAGTACTTC,CASSLVPSGGLGQETQYF
.,TRBJ2-5,once,TRBV18,TGTGCCAGCTCACCACGGTTAGGTTCGGGGGAGACCCAGTACTTC,CASSPRLGSGETQYF
TRBD1,TRBJ1-5,.,TRBV10-3,TGTGCCATCAGAGGACAGGGAGTAAACCAGCCCCAGCATTTT,CAIRGQGVNQPQHF
TRBD2,TRBJ2-5,.,TRBV11-2,TGTGCCAGCGGACGGGGGGAAGAGACCCAGTACTTC,CASGRGEETQYF
.,TRBJ2-2,.,TRBV12-3/TRBV12-4,TGTGCCAGCTCCCCGTCGGGCACCGGGGAGCTGTTTTTT,CASSPSGTGELFF
.,TRBJ2-7,.,TRBV7-8,TGTGCCAGCAGCTTAGAGTTTCGGACTTCCTACGAGCAGTACTTC,CASSLEFRTSYEQYF
.,TRBJ1-2,.,TRBV10-2,TGCGCCAGCAGTGGGCGGGACTCTGGCTACACCTTC,CASSGRDSGYTF
TRBD2,TRBJ2-2,.,TRBV7-2,TGTGCCAGCAGCTACCGGACTAGCGCCAACACCGGGGAGCTGTTTTTT,CASSYRTSANTGELFF
.,TRBJ1-1,.,TRBV6-5,TGTGCCAGCAGTTACCATGGACAGACATTGTACGCTGAAGCTTTCTTT,CASSYHGQTLYAEAFF
TRBD1,TRBJ2-2,.,TRBV29-1,TGCAGCGCTGACAGGGGGAACACCGGGGAGCTGTTTTTT,CSADRGNTGELFF